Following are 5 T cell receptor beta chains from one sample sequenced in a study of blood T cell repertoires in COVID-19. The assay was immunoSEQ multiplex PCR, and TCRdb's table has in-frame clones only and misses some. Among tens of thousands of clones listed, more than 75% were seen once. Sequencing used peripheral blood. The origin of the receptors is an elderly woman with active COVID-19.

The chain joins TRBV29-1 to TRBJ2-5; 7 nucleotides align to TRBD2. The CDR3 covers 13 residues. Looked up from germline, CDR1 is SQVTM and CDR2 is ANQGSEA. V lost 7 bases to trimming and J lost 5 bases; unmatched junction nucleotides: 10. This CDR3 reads CSAREGGFETQYF. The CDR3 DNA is TGCAGCGCCCGAGAGGGAGGGTTCGAGACCCAGTACTTC. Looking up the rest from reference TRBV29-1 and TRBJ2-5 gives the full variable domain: SAVISQKPSRDICQRGTSLTIQCQVDSQVTMMFWYRQQPGQSLTLIATANQGSEATYESGFVIDKFPISRPNLTFSTLTVSNMSPEDSSIYLCSAREGGFETQYFGPGTRLLVL.

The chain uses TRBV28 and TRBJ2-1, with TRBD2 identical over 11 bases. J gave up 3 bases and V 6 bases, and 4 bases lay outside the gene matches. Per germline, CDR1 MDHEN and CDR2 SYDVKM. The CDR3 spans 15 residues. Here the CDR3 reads CASRPGTSGYNEQFF. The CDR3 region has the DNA TGTGCCAGCAGGCCCGGGACTAGCGGCTACAATGAGCAGTTCTTC.

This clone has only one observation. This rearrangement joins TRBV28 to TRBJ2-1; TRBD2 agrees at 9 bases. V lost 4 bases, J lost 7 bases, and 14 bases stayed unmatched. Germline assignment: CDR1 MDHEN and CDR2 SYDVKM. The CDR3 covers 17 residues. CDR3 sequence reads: CASSSTLGLARGNEQFF. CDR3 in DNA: TGTGCCAGCAGTTCAACTCTTGGACTAGCGAGGGGGAATGAGCAGTTCTTC. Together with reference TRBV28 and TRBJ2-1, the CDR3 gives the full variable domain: DVKVTQSSRYLVKRTGEKVFLECVQDMDHENMFWYRQDPGLGLRLIYFSYDVKMKEKGDIPEGYSVSREKKERFSLILESASTNQTSMYLCASSSTLGLARGNEQFFGPGTRLTVL.

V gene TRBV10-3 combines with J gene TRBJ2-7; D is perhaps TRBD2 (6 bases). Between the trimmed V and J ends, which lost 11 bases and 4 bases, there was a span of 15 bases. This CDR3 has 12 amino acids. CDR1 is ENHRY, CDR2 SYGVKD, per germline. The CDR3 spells CAAGLGGYEQYF. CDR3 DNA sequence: TGTGCCGCAGGCCTAGGAGGGTACGAGCAGTACTTC.

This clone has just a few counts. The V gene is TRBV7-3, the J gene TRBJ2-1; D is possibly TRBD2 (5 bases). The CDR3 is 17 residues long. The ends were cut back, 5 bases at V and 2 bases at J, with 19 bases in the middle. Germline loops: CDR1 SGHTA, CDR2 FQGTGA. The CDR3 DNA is TGTGCCAGCAGCCCCGCCCTAGAGAGGGCCACCTACAATGAGCAGTTCTTC. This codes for CASSPALERATYNEQFF.